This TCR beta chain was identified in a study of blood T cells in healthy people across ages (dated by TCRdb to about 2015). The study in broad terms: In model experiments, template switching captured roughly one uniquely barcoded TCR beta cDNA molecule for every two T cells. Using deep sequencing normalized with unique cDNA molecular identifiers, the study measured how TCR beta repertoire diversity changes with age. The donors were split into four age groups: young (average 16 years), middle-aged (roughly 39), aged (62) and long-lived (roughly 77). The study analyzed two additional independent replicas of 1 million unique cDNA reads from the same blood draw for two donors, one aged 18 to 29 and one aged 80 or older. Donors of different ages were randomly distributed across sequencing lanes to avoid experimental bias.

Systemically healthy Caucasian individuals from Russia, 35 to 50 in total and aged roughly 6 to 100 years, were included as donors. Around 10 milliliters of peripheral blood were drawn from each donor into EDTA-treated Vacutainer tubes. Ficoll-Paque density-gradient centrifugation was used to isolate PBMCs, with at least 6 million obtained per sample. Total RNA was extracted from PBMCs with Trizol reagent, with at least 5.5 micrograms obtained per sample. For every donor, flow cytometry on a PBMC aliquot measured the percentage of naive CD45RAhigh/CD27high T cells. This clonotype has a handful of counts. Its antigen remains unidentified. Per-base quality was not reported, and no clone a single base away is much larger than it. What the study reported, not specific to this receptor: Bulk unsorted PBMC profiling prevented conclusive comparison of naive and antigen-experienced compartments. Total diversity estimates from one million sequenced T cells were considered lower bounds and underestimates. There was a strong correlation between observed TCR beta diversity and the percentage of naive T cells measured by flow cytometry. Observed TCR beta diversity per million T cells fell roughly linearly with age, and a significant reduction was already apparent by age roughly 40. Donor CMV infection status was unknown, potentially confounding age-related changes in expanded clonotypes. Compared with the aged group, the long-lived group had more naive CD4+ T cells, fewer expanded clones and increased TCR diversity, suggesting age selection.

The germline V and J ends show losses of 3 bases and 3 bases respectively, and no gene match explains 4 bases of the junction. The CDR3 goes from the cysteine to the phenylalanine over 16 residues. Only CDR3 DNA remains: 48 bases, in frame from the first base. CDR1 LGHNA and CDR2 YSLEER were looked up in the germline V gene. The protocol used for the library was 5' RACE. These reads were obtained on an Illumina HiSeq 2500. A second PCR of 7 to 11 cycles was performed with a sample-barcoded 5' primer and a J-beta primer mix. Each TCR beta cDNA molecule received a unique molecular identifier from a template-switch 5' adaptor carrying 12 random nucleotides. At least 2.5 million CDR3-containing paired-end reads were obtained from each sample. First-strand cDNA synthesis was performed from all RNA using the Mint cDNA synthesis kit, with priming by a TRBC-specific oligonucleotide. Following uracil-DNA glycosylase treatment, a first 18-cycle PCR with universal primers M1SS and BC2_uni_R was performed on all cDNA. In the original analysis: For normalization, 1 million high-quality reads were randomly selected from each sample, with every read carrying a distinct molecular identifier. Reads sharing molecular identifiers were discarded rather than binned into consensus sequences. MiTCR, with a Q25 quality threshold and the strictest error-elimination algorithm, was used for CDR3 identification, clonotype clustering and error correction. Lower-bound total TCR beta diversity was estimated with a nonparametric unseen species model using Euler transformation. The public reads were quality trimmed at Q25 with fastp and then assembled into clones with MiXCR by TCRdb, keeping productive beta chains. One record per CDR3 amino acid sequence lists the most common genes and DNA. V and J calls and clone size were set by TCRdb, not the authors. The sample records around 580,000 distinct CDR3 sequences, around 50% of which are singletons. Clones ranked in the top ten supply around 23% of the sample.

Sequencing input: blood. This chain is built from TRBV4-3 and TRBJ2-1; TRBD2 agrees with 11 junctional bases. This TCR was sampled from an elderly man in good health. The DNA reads TGCGCCAGCAGCCATCGTAGCGGGAGGGACTACAATGAGCAGTTCTTC. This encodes CASSHRSGRDYNEQFF.